A selection of T cell receptor beta chains follows, all from one sample in a study of CD8 T cells in Susac syndrome. TCRdb re-called the immunoSEQ multiplex PCR reads with MiXCR, one entry per CDR3 protein. Of about 430,000 distinct CDR3 sequences listed, 75% to 90% are singletons. The sequenced sample consisted of CD8+ T cells from PBMCs. These receptors were obtained from a human donor with multiple sclerosis. Each CDR3 is given with its conserved first and last residue. The D gene is left open where the match is weak. Expanded clones get a size class; other rows say once, few or many, or leave the size out.

V gene	D gene	J gene	clone size	CDR3 protein	CDR3 DNA
TRBV27	.	TRBJ1-5	.	CASSKTDTSNQPQHF	TGTGCCAGCAGCAAGACAGACACTAGCAATCAGCCCCAGCATTTT
TRBV19	TRBD2	TRBJ2-1	.	CASRYVYGGLADNNEQFF	TGTGCCAGTAGATACGTTTATGGCGGTCTAGCGGATAACAATGAGCAGTTCTTC
TRBV29-1	.	TRBJ2-3	.	CSVDEGEYTDTQYF	TGCAGCGTTGACGAGGGGGAGTACACAGATACGCAGTATTTT
TRBV25-1	TRBD1	TRBJ2-2	.	CASSEKPGGEKNTGELFF	TGTGCCAGCAGTGAAAAACCAGGGGGAGAGAAGAACACCGGGGAGCTGTTTTTT
TRBV2	.	TRBJ1-1	.	CASSEGTVKLNTEAFF	TGTGCCAGCAGTGAGGGGACGGTGAAGTTGAACACTGAAGCTTTCTTT
TRBV12-3/TRBV12-4	TRBD1	TRBJ1-1	.	CASSGQGPTEAFF	TGTGCCAGCAGTGGACAGGGCCCCACTGAAGCTTTCTTT
TRBV30	.	TRBJ2-7	.	CAWSANSYEQYF	TGTGCCTGGAGCGCAAATTCCTACGAGCAGTACTTC
TRBV5-1	TRBD1	TRBJ1-5	.	CASSFGQGSDQPQHF	TGCGCCAGCAGCTTCGGACAGGGTTCCGATCAGCCCCAGCATTTT
TRBV6-1	TRBD2	TRBJ2-5	few	CASSPTSGNQETQYF	TGTGCCAGCAGCCCCACTAGCGGAAACCAAGAGACCCAGTACTTC
TRBV5-1	.	TRBJ1-1	.	CASSLEAGELGTEAFF	TGCGCCAGCAGCTTGGAGGCGGGGGAATTGGGCACTGAAGCTTTCTTT
TRBV19	TRBD1	TRBJ1-5	.	CASSPGQGDQPQHF	TGTGCCAGTAGCCCCGGACAGGGGGATCAGCCCCAGCATTTT
TRBV3-1	TRBD2	TRBJ2-3	.	CASSQGLAEGTDTQYF	TGTGCCAGCAGCCAGGGACTAGCGGAAGGCACAGATACGCAGTATTTT
TRBV7-6	.	TRBJ2-7	few	CASSLAWGSYEQYF	TGTGCCAGCAGCTTAGCGTGGGGGTCCTACGAGCAGTACTTC
TRBV5-1	.	TRBJ2-1	.	CASSLRDFSYNEQFF	TGCGCCAGCAGCCTCCGGGACTTCTCCTACAATGAGCAGTTCTTC
TRBV4-1	TRBD1	TRBJ2-7	.	CASSHRQGTTYEQYF	TGCGCCAGCAGCCACCGACAGGGAACCACCTACGAGCAGTACTTC
TRBV30	.	TRBJ1-1	once	CAWSGGVQNTEAFF	TGTGCCTGGAGTGGGGGGGTCCAGAACACTGAAGCTTTCTTT
TRBV29-1	TRBD1	TRBJ2-7	.	CSVLTGTEYEQYF	TGCAGCGTTCTAACCGGGACAGAATACGAGCAGTACTTC
TRBV10-3	.	TRBJ2-5	.	CAIRIQETQYF	TGTGCCATCAGGATCCAAGAGACCCAGTACTTC
TRBV2	.	TRBJ2-2	.	CAIESWGNLVNTGELFF	TGTGCCATCGAATCGTGGGGTAATCTCGTAAACACCGGGGAGCTGTTTTTT
TRBV19	TRBD2	TRBJ2-1	once	CASRIAGAAGNEQFF	TGTGCCAGTAGGATAGCGGGAGCTGCGGGCAATGAGCAGTTCTTC
TRBV19	TRBD1	TRBJ1-5	.	CASTPDRGQPQHF	TGTGCCAGCACACCGGACAGGGGGCAGCCCCAGCATTTT
TRBV9	.	TRBJ2-5	.	CASSVAMNAAGETQYF	TGTGCCAGCAGCGTAGCTATGAACGCGGCGGGGGAGACCCAGTACTTC
TRBV27	.	TRBJ2-1	.	CASSFFGDRQFF	TGTGCCAGCAGTTTCTTCGGGGACCGGCAGTTCTTC
TRBV29-1	.	TRBJ1-1	.	CSVDIGTEAFF	TGCAGCGTTGATATTGGCACTGAAGCTTTCTTT
TRBV29-1	TRBD2	TRBJ2-3	.	CSELAANTDTQYF	TGCAGCGAACTAGCGGCAAACACAGATACGCAGTATTTT
TRBV29-1	.	TRBJ2-1	.	CSVDLLGLDDEQFF	TGCAGCGTTGATTTATTAGGGTTGGACGATGAGCAGTTCTTC
TRBV30	.	TRBJ2-7	.	CAWRDTTSTYEQYF	TGTGCCTGGAGGGACACGACCTCCACCTACGAGCAGTACTTC
TRBV20-1	TRBD2	TRBJ2-7	.	CSARDPSGSLDEQYF	TGCAGTGCTAGAGACCCTAGCGGGAGTCTCGACGAGCAGTACTTC